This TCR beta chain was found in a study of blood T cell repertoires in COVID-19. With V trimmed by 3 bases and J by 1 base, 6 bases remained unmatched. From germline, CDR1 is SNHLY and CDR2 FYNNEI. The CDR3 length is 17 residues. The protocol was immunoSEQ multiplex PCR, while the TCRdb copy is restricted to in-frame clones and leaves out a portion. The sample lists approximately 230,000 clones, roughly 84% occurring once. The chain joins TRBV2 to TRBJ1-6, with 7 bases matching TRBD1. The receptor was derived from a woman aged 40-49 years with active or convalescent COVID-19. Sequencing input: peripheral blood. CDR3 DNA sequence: TGTGCCAGCAGTGAGCGACAGGGCTATTCCTATAATTCACCCCTCCACTTT. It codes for CASSERQGYSYNSPLHF.